This T cell receptor (beta chain) was retrieved from a study of CD8 T cells in ankylosing spondylitis. Whole-study findings and limits: Disease-linked clones were CD8+ and relatively rare in peripheral blood.

In regard to this clonotype: Its antigen is unidentified.

TCRdb ran MiXCR on the 5' RACE reads and lists one entry per CDR3 protein. The profile shows about 250,000 distinct CDR3 sequences, roughly 32% of them singletons. V shed 6 bases, J shed 2 bases, and the junction held 13 bases outside the gene matches. Per the germline V gene, CDR1 is MNHNS and CDR2 is SASEGT. The CDR3 is 17 amino acids. Sample: blood, either unsorted or a sorted T cell fraction (not recorded which). The rearrangement uses TRBV6-1 and TRBJ2-1, with 7 bases fitting TRBD2. The receptor comes from a male donor with ankylosing spondylitis or in good health (not recorded which). Here the CDR3 reads CASRHKLTSAAYNEQFF. The CDR3 nucleotides are TGTGCCAGCAGACATAAACTTACTAGCGCAGCCTACAATGAGCAGTTCTTC.